This TCR beta chain was retrieved from a study of T cell responses to AZD1222 COVID-19 vaccine. General study points: Repertoires were obtained only post-peak T cell response.

The table came from immunoSEQ multiplex PCR; TCRdb's copy has only in-frame clones and leaves some out. The table has about 140,000 clones, under 95% seen once. About this clone: Its antigen remains unknown.

The source of this sequence is an adult in good health. The sequenced sample was peripheral blood, obtained on day 0 of AZD1222 vaccination.

The CDR3 loop is CASSEGLAGGGETQYF. CDR3 bases: TGTGCCAGCAGTGAAGGACTAGCGGGAGGCGGAGAGACCCAGTACTTC. The chain couples TRBV28 to TRBJ2-5, with 14 bases aligning to TRBD2. The V gene end was trimmed by 5 bases and the J gene end by 4 bases; junction bases not matched to a gene: 6. CDR3 length: 16 residues. The V gene's germline CDR1 is MDHEN and CDR2 SYDVKM.